What follows are 24 T cell receptor beta chains derived from one specimen sequenced in a study of OX40 agonist ivuxolimab in advanced cancers. Library preparation employed the immunoSEQ multiplex PCR assay. As stored in TCRdb, this immuneACCESS dataset retains in-frame rearrangements with V and J assigned. A fraction of the clones does not appear; measured against another copy, unresolved V genes explain less than half of the discrepancy, and the remainder lacks a known reason. The sample data list about 89,000 clones, and approximately 91% of these were observed just once. The ten largest clones represent more than 0.6% of the sample. This sample comprised CD4+ or CD8+ T cells sorted from blood, obtained in a trial of the OX40 agonist ivuxolimab. The receptors were sampled from an adult with an advanced solid tumor such as melanoma, head and neck, liver or kidney cancer.

This clone was detected once. The chain recombines TRBV18 with TRBJ1-5, with unresolved D. The CDR3 is made up of 15 amino acids. Looked up from germline, CDR1 is KGHSH and CDR2 is LQKENI. V was trimmed by 0 bases and J by 6 bases, leaving 12 bases between them. The CDR3 nucleotides read TGTGCCAGCTCACCACCCGGGCGTTCAGGTCAGCCCCAGCATTTT. This sequence encodes CASSPPGRSGQPQHF.

CDR3 nucleotide sequence: TGTGCCAGCACTAGCGGGAACACAGATACGCAGTATTTT. It translates to CASTSGNTDTQYF. This sequence joins TRBV27 and TRBJ2-3; 9 bases align to TRBD2. Germline trimming cut 7 bases from V and 2 bases from J; bases unmatched to any gene: 1. Germline V lookup: CDR1 MNHEY, CDR2 SMNVEV (reference sequence). This CDR3 region has 13 residues.

The chain carries TRBV5-1 and TRBJ2-5; D not resolved. The length of the CDR3 is 14 residues. From germline, CDR1 is SGHRS and CDR2 YFSETQ. V lost 0 bases and J lost 4, with 10 bases in between. The CDR3 coding sequence is TGCGCCAGCAGCTTGGAAGCTGGGTCAGAGACCCAGTACTTC. This encodes CASSLEAGSETQYF.

The V and J genes are TRBV4-3 and TRBJ2-3, with TRBD2 matching over 14 bases. The CDR3 has 19 amino acids. The V segment lost 0 bases and the J segment 6 bases; nucleotides outside the gene matches: 11. The germline V gene has CDR1 LGHNA and CDR2 YSLEER. The CDR3 region is CASSQESARGLAGADTQYF. CDR3 DNA sequence: TGCGCCAGCAGCCAAGAATCAGCCCGGGGACTAGCGGGAGCCGATACGCAGTATTTT.

The chain couples TRBV28 to TRBJ1-3; D is unresolved. Germline V gene lookup returns CDR1 MDHEN and CDR2 SYDVKM. Trimming removed 7 bases at V and 0 bases at J, with 10 bases between. The CDR3 spans 14 residues. The CDR3 loop is CASMGGDSGNTIYF. As DNA, the CDR3 is TGTGCCAGCATGGGTGGGGACTCTGGAAACACCATATATTTT.

This clone has just a few counts. The chain joins TRBV29-1 to TRBJ1-1; 7 bases line up with TRBD1. V lost 8 bases to trimming and J lost 3 bases; unmatched junction nucleotides: 9. The CDR3 loop spans 13 amino acids. Germline lookup yields CDR1 SQVTM and CDR2 ANQGSEA. The CDR3 protein is CSTRQGGDTEAFF. DNA of the CDR3: TGCAGCACGCGACAGGGCGGGGACACTGAAGCTTTCTTT.

This clone was seen a few times. The CDR3, as DNA: TGTGCCAGCATTTCGTTCCCTAGCGGGGGGGAGCAGTACTTC. Amino acid sequence: CASISFPSGGEQYF. This chain links TRBV7-2 with TRBJ2-7; 11 bases are a match to TRBD2. Germline CDR1 reads SGHTA; CDR2 reads FQGNSA. J gave up 7 bases and V 7 bases, and 9 bases lay outside the gene matches. CDR3 length: 14 amino acids.

The chain carries TRBV5-1 and TRBJ2-7; D ambiguous. The CDR3 covers 14 residues. Trimming shortened V by 0 bases and J by 0 bases, and 7 bases separated the two germline ends. Germline V gene sequence: CDR1 SGHRS, CDR2 YFSETQ. This chain's CDR3 is CASSLAGNSYEQYF. The CDR3 DNA sequence: TGCGCCAGCAGCTTGGCCGGCAACTCCTACGAGCAGTACTTC.

This clone appeared a single time. This chain links TRBV29-1 with TRBJ2-5, with D uncertain. Germline CDR1 and CDR2: SQVTM and ANQGSEA. This CDR3 is built from 11 residues. The germline V and J ends were trimmed by 6 bases and 1 base, with 6 bases remaining between them. CDR3 sequence (DNA): TGCAGCGTAAACCTCCAAGAGACCCAGTACTTC. Its protein product is CSVNLQETQYF.

The CDR3 nucleotides are TGTGCCAGCAGCACCTATAATTCACCCCTCCACTTT. It yields the protein CASSTYNSPLHF. The gene calls are TRBV11-2 and TRBJ1-6; the D is unclear. The CDR3 is 12 residues long. Trimming took off 5 bases at V and 2 bases at J, with 1 base between the two ends. CDR1 is SGHAT and CDR2 is FQNNGV in the germline V gene.

This clone was recorded once. The chain joins TRBV10-3 to TRBJ1-2; D perhaps matches TRBD1 (6 bases). Looked up from germline, CDR1 is ENHRY and CDR2 is SYGVKD. The length of the CDR3 is 13 residues. V lost 7 bases and J lost 7, with 16 bases in between. The CDR3 loop reads CAITPDRGVGYTF. CDR3 nucleotide sequence: TGTGCCATCACCCCGGACAGAGGAGTTGGCTACACCTTC.

This clone has just one count. The genes are TRBV10-3 and TRBJ1-3; 8 nucleotides agree with TRBD1. This CDR3 has 16 residues. Germline V gives CDR1 ENHRY, CDR2 SYGVKD. V was pared by 2 bases and J by 6 bases, with 9 bases of the junction left unmatched. CDR3 region: CAISERRQGLENTIYF. The CDR3 nucleotides are TGTGCCATCAGTGAGCGCCGACAGGGGTTAGAAAACACCATATATTTT.

The chain carries TRBV10-3 and TRBJ1-4; 8 bases line up with TRBD1. With 4 bases clipped from V and 4 bases from J, the junction kept 5 bases outside the gene matches. Germline assignment: CDR1 ENHRY and CDR2 SYGVKD. The CDR3 sequence is 15 residues long. CDR3 sequence: CAISGQGPLNEKLFF. The CDR3, as DNA: TGTGCCATCAGTGGACAGGGGCCCCTTAATGAAAAACTGTTTTTT.

This rearrangement joins TRBV7-2 to TRBJ2-1; no firm D call. The CDR3 length is 11 residues. V dropped 2 bases and J dropped 10 bases, with 6 bases sitting between them. Per germline, CDR1 SGHTA and CDR2 FQGNSA. The CDR3 loop is CASSLFGEQFF. Here the CDR3 DNA reads TGTGCCAGCAGCTTATTCGGGGAGCAGTTCTTC.

This clone showed up just once. This chain connects TRBV18 to TRBJ2-7, with TRBD1 identical over 8 bases. CDR3 length: 14 amino acids. The V gene's germline CDR1 is KGHSH and CDR2 LQKENI. J lost 7 bases, V lost 2 bases, and 7 bases had no gene match. The CDR3 DNA reads as TGTGCCAGCTCACCAAGGCAGGGGGCGGGGGAGCAGTACTTC. Protein: CASSPRQGAGEQYF.

CDR3 loop: CASSLALAGGTGELFF. The CDR3 DNA reads as TGTGCCAGCAGTTTAGCACTAGCGGGGGGCACCGGGGAGCTGTTTTTT. The chain is built from TRBV27 and TRBJ2-2; 12 bases are a match to TRBD2. V shed 2 bases, J shed 4 bases, and the junction held 2 bases outside the gene matches. Germline V gives CDR1 MNHEY, CDR2 SMNVEV (reference sequence). The CDR3 is made up of 16 amino acids.

CDR3 coding DNA: TGTGCCAGTAGTATAGATTATGACGGGGAGCTGTTTTTT. Translating gives CASSIDYDGELFF. V usage is TRBV19 and J usage is TRBJ2-2; D not resolved. The CDR3 is made up of 13 amino acids. V was trimmed by 0 bases and J by 7 bases, leaving 6 bases between them. CDR1 and CDR2 (germline): LNHDA, SQIVND (reference sequence).

In nucleotides, the CDR3 is TGTGCCAGCAGCAGATCAGGGGGCTCCTACAATGAGCAGTTCTTC. It translates to CASSRSGGSYNEQFF. The chain uses TRBV9 and TRBJ2-1; 7 bases are a match to TRBD1. The length of the CDR3 is 15 residues. V was clipped by 4 bases and J by 0 bases; unmatched bases: 4. Germline assignment: CDR1 SGDLS and CDR2 YYNGEE. The whole variable domain, remainder taken from reference TRBV9 and TRBJ2-1, is DSGVTQTPKHLITATGQRVTLRCSPRSGDLSVYWYQQSLDQGLQFLIQYYNGEERAKGNILERFSAQQFPDLHSELNLSSLELGDSALYFCASSRSGGSYNEQFFGPGTRLTVL.

This clone was seen a handful of times. The chain is built from TRBV6-5 and TRBJ1-5, with a tentative D call TRBD1 (6 bases). Looked up from germline, CDR1 is MNHEY and CDR2 is SVGAGI. Trimming left V 6 bases short and J 6 bases short, with 12 bases between. CDR3 size: 13 residues. The chain's CDR3 is CASRRTEGQPQHF. CDR3 sequence (DNA): TGTGCCAGCAGACGGACAGAAGGTCAGCCCCAGCATTTT.

V gene TRBV5-4 combines with J gene TRBJ2-1; 11 nucleotides agree with TRBD1. The CDR3 consists of 16 residues. The germline V gene encodes CDR1 SGHNT and CDR2 YYREEE (reference sequence). V lost 4 bases to trimming and J lost 3 bases; unmatched junction nucleotides: 6. Written as DNA, the CDR3 is TGTGCCAGCAGCGCCGGACAGGGGGCAATCTACAATGAGCAGTTCTTC. Translation gives CASSAGQGAIYNEQFF.

This chain joins TRBV6-5 and TRBJ1-5, with no clear D. Trimming pared 6 bases from V and 6 bases from J, leaving 18 bases between. CDR1 is MNHEY and CDR2 is SVGAGI in the germline V gene. The CDR3 is made up of 15 amino acids. CDR3: CASSPGGLSPQPQHF. The CDR3 bases are TGTGCCAGCAGCCCCGGTGGACTCTCGCCTCAGCCCCAGCATTTT.

The rearrangement joins TRBV7-9 to TRBJ1-2, with D hard to call. V gave up 1 base and J gave up 7 bases, with 13 bases separating them. This CDR3 region has 14 residues. CDR1 is SEHNR, CDR2 FQNEAQ, per germline (reference sequence). The CDR3 region has the DNA TGTGCCAGCAGCTTAGGGAGAGATCGGATTGGCTACACCTTC. This sequence encodes CASSLGRDRIGYTF.

The chain combines TRBV14 with TRBJ2-1, with D possibly being TRBD2 (5 bases). Germline loops: CDR1 SGHDN, CDR2 FVKESK. Trimming removed 3 bases from V and 6 bases from J, with 15 bases in between. The CDR3 loop spans 15 amino acids. CDR3 amino acids: CASSHAVQRPNEQFF. The CDR3 bases are TGTGCCAGCAGCCATGCTGTCCAGCGGCCCAATGAGCAGTTCTTC. The whole variable domain, filled in from reference TRBV14 and TRBJ2-1, reads EAGVTQFPSHSVIEKGQTVTLRCDPISGHDNLYWYRRVMGKEIKFLLHFVKESKQDESGMPNNRFLAERTGGTYSTLKVQPAELEDSGVYFCASSHAVQRPNEQFFGPGTRLTVL.

The rearrangement joins TRBV28 to TRBJ2-1; 8 nucleotides agree with TRBD2. Trimming at V came to 6 bases and at J to 2 bases, leaving 9 bases not matched to a gene. CDR3 length: 16 amino acids. Germline V lookup: CDR1 MDHEN, CDR2 SYDVKM. Here the CDR3 reads CASRRTSGSTYNEQFF. The CDR3 nucleotides read TGTGCCAGCAGACGAACTAGCGGTAGTACCTACAATGAGCAGTTCTTC.